This T cell receptor beta chain was retrieved from a study of HIV-infected patients and healthy controls. The repertoire came from unfractionated whole blood and reflected all unsorted peripheral T cells. V lost 5 bases and J lost 5, with 12 bases in between. This CDR3 spans 13 amino acids. Germline V lookup: CDR1 LNHDA, CDR2 SQIVND (reference sequence). This clonotype has ten or more counts. cDNA was made from 500 ng RNA using alpha and beta constant primers. Each of the alpha and beta chains got its own library through chain-specific third strand synthesis with indices. TCRdb redid the calling of the 5' RACE reads with MiXCR, one entry per CDR3 protein. The table records 15,000 to 20,000 distinct CDR3 sequences, 9.5% to 15% of them present only once.

This sequence was found in an adult in good health. This sequence joins TRBV19 and TRBJ1-2; D perhaps matches TRBD1 (6 bases). The specimen was blood. The CDR3: CASSPQGFYGYTF. The DNA for the CDR3 is TGTGCCAGTAGTCCTCAGGGGTTTTATGGCTACACCTTC. Full variable domain (missing parts from reference TRBV19 and TRBJ1-2): DGGITQSPKYLFRKEGQNVTLSCEQNLNHDAMYWYRQDPGQGLRLIYYSQIVNDFQKGDIAEGYSVSREKKESFPLTVTSAQKNPTAFYLCASSPQGFYGYTFGSGTRLTVV.